Listed here are 16 T cell receptor beta chains from one sample, sequenced in a study of shared clonotypes between healthy human individuals. Assay used: immunoSEQ multiplex PCR; TCRdb lists only in-frame clones, some missing. In the table there are about 980,000 clones, 60% to 85% of which are singletons. Material for sequencing was memory CD4+ T cells sorted from blood. Subset specified: CD45RA-negative fraction. All receptors come from a man aged 18 to 29 in good health.

The rearrangement uses TRBV6-5 and TRBJ2-2; perhaps TRBD1 as D (7 bases). Germline CDR1 and CDR2: MNHEY and SVGAGI. V lost 5 bases to trimming and J lost 5 bases, with 12 bases between them. The CDR3 loop spans 14 amino acids. CDR3 coding DNA: TGTGCCAGCAGTAGACAGGGAGGAACCGGGGAGCTGTTTTTT. Translation: CASSRQGGTGELFF.

Notes on this clone: One base separates it from a far larger clone, so it is likely a read error. The chain links TRBV11-2 to TRBJ1-1; D is ambiguous. V gave up 1 base and J gave up 3 bases, with 6 bases separating them. This CDR3 has 13 amino acids. Germline V gene data show CDR1 as SGHAT and CDR2 as FQNNGV. The CDR3 is CASSLGGDTEAFF. CDR3 coding DNA: TGTGCCAGCAGCTTAGGCGGGGACACTGAAGCTTTCTTT.

The rearrangement links TRBV5-1 to TRBJ1-4; D not resolved. From germline, CDR1 is SGHRS and CDR2 YFSETQ. V was pared by 5 bases and J by 3 bases, with 11 bases between. CDR3 length: 14 residues. CDR3 loop: CASRSSAANEKLFF. The CDR3 DNA reads TGCGCCAGCAGATCTTCGGCAGCTAATGAAAAACTGTTTTTT.

CDR3 protein: CASSSRDRGRSGANVLTF. The CDR3 coding sequence is TGTGCCAGCAGCTCGAGGGACAGGGGGAGGTCTGGGGCCAACGTCCTGACTTTC. The rearrangement joins TRBV7-6 to TRBJ2-6, with 11 bases fitting TRBD1. Germline assignment: CDR1 SGHVS and CDR2 FNYEAQ. J was trimmed by 1 base and V by 4 bases; bases with no gene match: 6. This CDR3 is 18 amino acids long. The variable domain in full, completed from reference TRBV7-6 and TRBJ2-6, reads GAGVSQSPRYKVTKRGQDVALRCDPISGHVSLYWYRQALGQGPEFLTYFNYEAQQDKSGLPNDRFSAERPEGSISTLTIQRTEQRDSAMYRCASSSRDRGRSGANVLTFGAGSRLTVL.

This chain connects TRBV28 to TRBJ1-2; possibly TRBD1 for D (6 bases). The V and J ends lost 5 bases and 0 bases respectively, with 22 bases between them. CDR3 size: 18 residues. Germline V CDR1 and CDR2: MDHEN, SYDVKM. CDR3 sequence: CASSPPTGTRGSNYGYTF. CDR3 DNA sequence: TGTGCCAGCAGTCCCCCTACCGGGACAAGGGGATCTAACTATGGCTACACCTTC.

The chain recombines TRBV7-3 with TRBJ2-1; 9 nucleotides match TRBD1. The CDR3 extends over 15 amino acids. In germline, CDR1 is SGHTA, CDR2 FQGTGA. Trimming at V came to 5 bases and at J to 4 bases, leaving 6 bases not matched to a gene. CDR3 sequence: CASSQPGQGYNEQFF. DNA of the CDR3: TGTGCCAGCAGCCAACCGGGACAGGGATACAATGAGCAGTTCTTC.

This clone has ten or more counts. The chain uses TRBV6-5 and TRBJ2-7; 11 nucleotides align to TRBD2. The CDR3 sequence is 14 residues long. In germline, CDR1 is MNHEY, CDR2 SVGAGI. V shed 6 bases, J shed 5 bases, and the junction held 6 bases outside the gene matches. The CDR3: CASSTSGSPHEQYF. The CDR3 nucleotides read TGTGCCAGCAGCACTAGCGGGAGTCCCCACGAGCAGTACTTC.

For this clone: Other DNA sequences in the sample encode the same CDR3. V usage is TRBV5-1 and J usage is TRBJ2-3, with D unclear. The CDR3 sequence is 13 residues long. Trimming took off 5 bases at V and 0 bases at J, with 7 bases between the two ends. Germline CDR1 and CDR2: SGHRS and YFSETQ. CDR3 protein: CASSPTSTDTQYF. DNA of the CDR3: TGCGCCAGCAGTCCGACTAGCACAGATACGCAGTATTTT.

This chain uses TRBV7-9 with TRBJ2-6, with D perhaps matching TRBD1 (5 bases). Trimming stripped 1 base from V and 10 bases from J, with 8 bases between. This CDR3 has 13 residues. Per germline, CDR1 SEHNR and CDR2 FQNEAQ (reference sequence). CDR3 nucleotide sequence: TGTGCCAGCAGCTTAGAACAGGCGAACGTCCTGACTTTC. This sequence encodes CASSLEQANVLTF.

This chain joins TRBV6-6 and TRBJ2-3; either TRBD1 or TRBD2 may supply D (5 bases each). V was trimmed by 6 bases and J by 0 bases, leaving 13 bases between them. The length of the CDR3 is 15 residues. In germline, CDR1 is MNHNY, CDR2 SVGAGI (reference sequence). The CDR3 coding sequence is TGTGCCAGCAGCCTACGGGGACCTAGCACAGATACGCAGTATTTT. This sequence encodes CASSLRGPSTDTQYF.

J is TRBJ1-3 and V is TRBV7-9; TRBD1 matches 10 bases. The ends lost 6 bases at V and 4 bases at J; junction bases unmatched: 9. In germline, CDR1 is SEHNR, CDR2 FQNEAQ (reference sequence). This CDR3 contains 16 residues. This CDR3 is CASSPGQGRKGNTIYF. In DNA, the CDR3 is TGTGCCAGCAGTCCGGGACAGGGGAGGAAAGGAAACACCATATATTTT.

The chain couples TRBV5-6 to TRBJ1-1; the D gene is possibly TRBD1 (6 bases). V lost 4 bases, J lost 3 bases, and 16 bases lay in between. This CDR3 contains 15 residues. Germline V gives CDR1 SGHDT, CDR2 YYEEEE. The CDR3, as DNA: TGTGCCAGCAGCATGAATCCTACAGGGTACACTGAAGCTTTCTTT. As protein: CASSMNPTGYTEAFF.

This chain joins TRBV10-3 and TRBJ2-2, with 9 positions matching TRBD1. Trimming at V came to 3 bases and at J to 5 bases, leaving 4 bases not matched to a gene. Germline lookup yields CDR1 ENHRY and CDR2 SYGVKD. This CDR3 is 15 amino acids long. CDR3 protein: CAISEPGQGTGELFF. The DNA for the CDR3 is TGTGCCATCAGTGAACCGGGACAGGGTACCGGGGAGCTGTTTTTT.

V gene TRBV19 combines with J gene TRBJ2-7; D ambiguous. CDR3 size: 14 residues. V lost 5 bases to trimming and J lost 0 bases, with 11 bases between them. From germline, CDR1 is LNHDA and CDR2 SQIVND (reference sequence). CDR3 in DNA: TGTGCCAGTAGTGGCCAGACGGACTCCTACGAGCAGTACTTC. It yields the protein CASSGQTDSYEQYF.

In its sample, this clone was seen many times. This chain links TRBV15 with TRBJ1-2, with D uncertain. V gave up 0 bases and J gave up 1 base, with 9 bases separating them. The CDR3 has 15 amino acids. Germline CDR1 reads LNHNV; CDR2 reads YYDKDF (reference sequence). The CDR3 coding sequence is TGTGCCACCAGCAGAGATCGGGAGATTAACTATGGCTACACCTTC. As protein: CATSRDREINYGYTF. The whole variable domain, filled in from reference TRBV15 and TRBJ1-2, reads DAMVIQNPRYQVTQFGKPVTLSCSQTLNHNVMYWYQQKSSQAPKLLFHYYDKDFNNEADTPDNFQSRRPNTSFCFLDIRSPGLGDTAMYLCATSRDREINYGYTFGSGTRLTVV.

This clone was counted only a few times. This chain's CDR3 is CASSVAGGREQFF. CDR3 in DNA: TGTGCCAGCAGCGTAGCGGGAGGGCGTGAGCAGTTCTTC. V usage is TRBV9 and J usage is TRBJ2-1; 8 bases align to TRBD2. This CDR3 is built from 13 residues. V gave up 0 bases and J gave up 9 bases; unmatched junction bases: 2. Germline CDR1 is SGDLS and CDR2 is YYNGEE. Supplemented by reference TRBV9 and TRBJ2-1, the full variable domain reads DSGVTQTPKHLITATGQRVTLRCSPRSGDLSVYWYQQSLDQGLQFLIQYYNGEERAKGNILERFSAQQFPDLHSELNLSSLELGDSALYFCASSVAGGREQFFGPGTRLTVL.